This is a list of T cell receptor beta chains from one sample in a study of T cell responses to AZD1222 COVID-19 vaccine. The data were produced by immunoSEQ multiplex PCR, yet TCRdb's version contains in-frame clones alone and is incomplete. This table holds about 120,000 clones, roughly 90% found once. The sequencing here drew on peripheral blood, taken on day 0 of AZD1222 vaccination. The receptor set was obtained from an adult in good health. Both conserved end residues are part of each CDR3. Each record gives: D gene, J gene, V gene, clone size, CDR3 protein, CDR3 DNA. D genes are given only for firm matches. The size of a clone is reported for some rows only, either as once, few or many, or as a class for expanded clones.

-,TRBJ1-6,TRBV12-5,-,CASGWDLDNSPLHF,TGTGCTAGTGGCTGGGACTTGGATAATTCACCCCTCCACTTT
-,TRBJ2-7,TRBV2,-,CASSEEGITYEQYF,TGTGCCAGCAGTGAAGAAGGAATCACCTACGAGCAGTACTTC
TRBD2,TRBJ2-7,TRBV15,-,CATSRDRGVYYEQYF,TGTGCCACCAGCAGAGACCGGGGGGTTTACTACGAGCAGTACTTC
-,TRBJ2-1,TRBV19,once,CASSIGHPRRYNEQFF,TGTGCCAGTAGTATAGGTCACCCTCGCCGTTACAATGAGCAGTTCTTC
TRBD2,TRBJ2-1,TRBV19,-,CASSPRLAGNGGEQFF,TGTGCCAGTAGTCCCCGACTAGCGGGGAACGGGGGTGAGCAGTTCTTC
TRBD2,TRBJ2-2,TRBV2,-,CASRVAGGNTGELFF,TGTGCCAGCAGGGTGGCGGGGGGGAACACCGGGGAGCTGTTTTTT
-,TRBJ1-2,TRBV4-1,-,CASSQDRQGLANYGYTF,TGCGCCAGCAGCCAAGATCGCCAGGGCCTAGCTAACTATGGCTACACCTTC
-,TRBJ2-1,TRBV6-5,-,CASSLGPEQFF,TGTGCCAGCAGCCTCGGACCAGAGCAGTTCTTC
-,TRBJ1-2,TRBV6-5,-,CASRPGWEIGGYTF,TGTGCCAGCAGACCAGGGTGGGAGATTGGGGGCTACACCTTC
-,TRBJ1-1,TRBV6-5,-,CASRWEVNTEAFF,TGTGCCAGCCGCTGGGAAGTGAACACTGAAGCTTTCTTT
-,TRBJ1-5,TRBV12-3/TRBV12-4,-,CASTPAPEAQHF,TGTGCCAGCACCCCGGCCCCTGAGGCCCAGCATTTT
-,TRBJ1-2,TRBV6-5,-,CASRAQGSYGYTF,TGTGCCAGCAGAGCACAGGGATCCTATGGCTACACCTTC
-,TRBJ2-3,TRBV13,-,CASSPRGATSTDTQYF,TGTGCCAGCAGCCCCAGAGGCGCAACTAGCACAGATACGCAGTATTTT
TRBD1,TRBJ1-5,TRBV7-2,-,CASSLGQGRNQPQHF,TGTGCCAGCAGCTTAGGACAGGGGAGAAATCAGCCCCAGCATTTT
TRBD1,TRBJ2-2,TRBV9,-,CASSYRGNTGELFF,TGTGCCAGCAGTTACAGGGGGAACACCGGGGAGCTGTTTTTT
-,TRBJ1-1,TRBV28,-,CASTSGGDTEAFF,TGTGCCAGCACCTCCGGCGGGGACACTGAAGCTTTCTTT
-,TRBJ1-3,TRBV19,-,CASSMAGSGNTIYF,TGTGCCAGTAGTATGGCCGGCTCTGGAAACACCATATATTTT
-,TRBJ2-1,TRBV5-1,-,CASSPGGQDSYNEQFF,TGCGCCAGCAGCCCGGGGGGACAGGATTCCTACAATGAGCAGTTCTTC
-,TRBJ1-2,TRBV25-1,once,CASSEWNPFNYGYTF,TGTGCCAGCAGTGAATGGAATCCGTTTAACTATGGCTACACCTTC
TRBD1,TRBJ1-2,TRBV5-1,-,CASKGPTGAIGGYTF,TGCGCCAGCAAAGGCCCGACAGGGGCCATAGGGGGCTACACCTTC
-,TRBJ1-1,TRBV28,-,CASSLPDRTEAFF,TGTGCCAGCAGTCTACCGGACAGAACTGAAGCTTTCTTT
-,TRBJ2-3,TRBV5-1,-,CASSLHGDTQYF,TGCGCCAGCAGCTTGCATGGAGATACGCAGTATTTT
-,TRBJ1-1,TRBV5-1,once,CASSLGQRPTEAFF,TGCGCCAGCAGCTTGGGACAGCGACCCACTGAAGCTTTCTTT
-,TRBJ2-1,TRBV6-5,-,CASSSSGVLYNEQFF,TGTGCCAGCAGTTCGTCGGGGGTTTTATACAATGAGCAGTTCTTC
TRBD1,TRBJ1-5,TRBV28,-,CAINTGGNQPQHF,TGTGCCATCAACACAGGGGGCAATCAGCCCCAGCATTTT
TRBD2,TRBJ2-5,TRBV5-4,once,CASSPGLWDRETQYF,TGTGCCAGCAGCCCGGGACTATGGGATAGAGAGACCCAGTACTTC
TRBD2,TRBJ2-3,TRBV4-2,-,CASSQAQGTSGGASTDTQYF,TGTGCCAGCAGCCAAGCTCAGGGGACTAGCGGGGGGGCTAGCACAGATACGCAGTATTTT
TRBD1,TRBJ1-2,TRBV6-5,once,CASSYGQGVANYGYTF,TGTGCCAGCAGTTACGGACAGGGGGTAGCCAACTATGGCTACACCTTC